The clone carrying this T cell receptor beta chain has ten or more counts. The antigen is unknown. This record comes from a study of response to subunit inactivated influenza vaccine. TCRdb analysed the RT-PCR reads with MiXCR anew, one entry per CDR3 protein. The top ten clones hold about an eighth of a sample with fewer than 700,000 distinct CDR3 sequences, approximately 12% of them seen once. V lost 0 bases, J lost 2 bases, and 8 bases lay in between. The germline CDR1 and CDR2 sequences are LGHNA and YNFKEQ. This CDR3 has 15 amino acids. Broader study findings: Each seasonal influenza vaccination, the authors suggested, recruits few new T cells.

This TCR was recovered from a man aged 45 to 65 who received an inactivated influenza vaccine. The chain employs TRBV4-2 and TRBJ2-1; no firm D call. This specimen consisted of PBMCs from blood, obtained more than 35 days after vaccination. The CDR3 sequence is CASSQERQPYNEQFF. Here the CDR3 DNA reads TGTGCCAGCAGCCAAGAAAGGCAGCCCTACAATGAGCAGTTCTTC.